The subject of this entry is one TCR beta chain. The antigen remains unidentified. This sample is drawn from a study of CD8 T cells in ankylosing spondylitis. Study results and caveats: Seemingly distinctive of ankylosing spondylitis blood was a TCR beta motif formed by eight highly homologous variants.

The CDR3 is 15 amino acids. The ends lost 0 bases at V and 1 base at J; junction bases unmatched: 3. From germline, CDR1 is SGHRS and CDR2 YFSETQ. From the 5' RACE reads, TCRdb called clonotypes with MiXCR, one entry per CDR3 protein. The repertoire holds approximately 540,000 distinct CDR3 sequences, with 9.5% to 15% as singletons. The sample taken for sequencing was blood, either unsorted or a sorted T cell fraction (not recorded which). The V call is TRBV5-1, the J call TRBJ2-5; TRBD1 matches 7 bases. This clonotype originated in a male donor with ankylosing spondylitis. CDR3 in amino acids: CASSLGQGFQETQYF. Written as DNA, the CDR3 is TGCGCCAGCAGCTTGGGACAGGGATTCCAAGAGACCCAGTACTTC.